This record concerns one T cell receptor (beta chain) sequence. What it binds is not known. The sample is drawn from a study of OX40 agonist ivuxolimab in advanced cancers. For the study at large: Enrolled patients in dose escalation had cancers that were hepatocellular carcinoma, melanoma, renal cell or head and neck cancer. Broader study findings: There were also nonresponders showing low normalized T-cell clonal expansion. At doses 0.1 to 3.0 mg/kg, CD4+ and CD8+ clones expanded. Those patients achieving a partial response at 0.1-3.0 mg/kg showed among the lowest clonal expansion.

J lost 2 bases, V lost 3 bases, and 9 bases had no gene match. The CDR3 runs to 17 residues. Per the germline V gene, CDR1 is SGHKS and CDR2 is YYEKEE (reference sequence). This table comes from immunoSEQ multiplex PCR, and its TCRdb copy is limited to in-frame clones, with some not included. This sample yields 50,000 to 60,000 clones, of which almost 90% are seen a single time; around 5% belongs to the top ten. The source of this sequence is an adult with an advanced solid tumor such as melanoma, head and neck, liver or kidney cancer. The V and J genes are TRBV5-5 and TRBJ2-3; 10 bases match TRBD2. The specimen comprised CD4+ or CD8+ T cells sorted from blood, sampled in a trial of the OX40 agonist ivuxolimab. The CDR3: CASSYSLLAGATDTQYF. The DNA for the CDR3 is TGTGCCAGCAGCTACTCTCTCCTAGCGGGGGCCACAGATACGCAGTATTTT.